These 23 T cell receptor beta chains originate from one sample sequenced in a study of CXCR3-negative and CXCR3-positive naive CD8 T cells. The TRB libraries of cDNA were built by UMI-labeled 5' RACE. No DNA is given; TCRdb re-called the 5' RACE reads and lists each CDR3 protein once. The table gives approximately 74,000 distinct CDR3 sequences; the top ten clones make up roughly 1.4% of it. Sequencing input: naive CXCR3- CD8+ T cells from blood. The subset here: CD45RO-CCR7+CD27+CD95- naive CD8+ T cells lacking CXCR3 (TNR3-). These TCRs come from a human donor in good health. Some clones in this sample may be carry-over from other donors' samples.

The chain carries TRBV29-1 and TRBJ1-3; TCRdb indicates TRBD1, and absent DNA this call remains unverified. Germline CDR1 reads SQVTM; CDR2 reads ANQGSEA. The CDR3 has 15 residues. CDR3 amino acids: CSVVEGAHSGNTIYF.

V and J are TRBV20-1 and TRBJ2-3. CDR1 is DFQATT and CDR2 is SNEGSKA in the germline V gene (reference sequence). This CDR3 comprises 13 residues. CDR3 residues: CSARGLNTDTQYF.

This chain joins TRBV4-1 and TRBJ2-1; the TCRdb D gene call, TRBD2, has no DNA to confirm it. Germline V CDR1 and CDR2: MGHRA, YSYEKL. The CDR3 runs to 18 residues. The CDR3 reads CASSQERLGPSPYNEQFF.

The chain combines TRBV29-1 with TRBJ2-7; TCRdb proposes TRBD1, but this gene call is untestable without DNA. Germline-derived CDR1 and CDR2 are SQVTM and ANQGSEA. There are 17 residues in the CDR3. The CDR3: CSVVMRQGEGISYEQYF.

This chain connects TRBV5-6 to TRBJ1-1; no DNA is available, so the TRBD1 call from TCRdb remains unchecked. CDR1 is SGHDT, CDR2 YYEEEE, per germline. CDR3 size: 12 residues. The CDR3 region is CASSFSGTEAFF.

This chain links TRBV5-6 with TRBJ2-1; as DNA is missing, the TRBD2 call by TCRdb cannot be tested. Germline V CDR1 and CDR2: SGHDT, YYEEEE. The CDR3 consists of 14 residues. This CDR3 reads CASSGGLTGHEQFF.

The V call is TRBV12-3 or TRBV12-4, the J call TRBJ2-7; there is no DNA to check the TCRdb D call of TRBD1. The CDR3 length is 15 residues. CDR3 region: CASSLWLAGPYEQYF.

The V and J genes are TRBV2 and TRBJ2-1; TCRdb's D gene call, TRBD2, goes unchecked for lack of DNA. CDR3 size: 16 residues. Germline loops: CDR1 SNHLY, CDR2 FYNNEI. This CDR3 is CASSEDGGGVYNEQFF.

V gene TRBV12-3 or TRBV12-4 combines with J gene TRBJ1-1; TCRdb's D call, TRBD1, is unchecked because there is no DNA. This CDR3 is 15 amino acids long. This CDR3 reads CASSIKDRVMQGSFF.

The chain couples TRBV25-1 to TRBJ1-1. In germline, CDR1 is MGHDK, CDR2 SYGVNS. The CDR3 runs 13 residues. CDR3: CASRSFLWTEAFF. The entire variable domain, with the rest obtained from reference TRBV25-1 and TRBJ1-1, is as follows: EADIYQTPRYLVIGTGKKITLECSQTMGHDKMYWYQQDPGMELHLIHYSYGVNSTEKGDLSSESTVSRIRTEHFPLTLESARPSHTSQYLCASRSFLWTEAFFGQGTRLTVV.

The J gene is TRBJ2-3, the V gene TRBV7-9; TCRdb calls TRBD2, which cannot be checked without DNA. The CDR3 is 16 amino acids. CDR1 and CDR2 from the germline V gene are SEHNR and FQNEAQ (reference sequence). The CDR3 loop is CASSSGLAGGQSTQYF.

The chain joins TRBV4-2 to TRBJ2-5; the TCRdb call, TRBD1, lacks DNA for checking. Germline V CDR1 and CDR2: LGHNA, YNFKEQ. This CDR3 is 15 amino acids long. The CDR3 is CASSQDTGGAETQYF.

CDR3 sequence reads: CASSQGGGSNQPQHF. The chain links TRBV4-3 to TRBJ1-5; the TRBD1 assignment by TCRdb is unverifiable without DNA. The CDR3 length is 15 residues. The germline V gene encodes CDR1 LGHNA and CDR2 YSLEER.

J is TRBJ2-7 and V is TRBV6-1; the TCRdb D gene call, TRBD2, has no DNA to confirm it. The germline CDR1 and CDR2 sequences are MNHNS and SASEGT. The CDR3 runs 12 residues. CDR3 residues: CASIDTEGEQYF.

J is TRBJ2-7 and V is TRBV29-1. The CDR3 consists of 13 residues. Germline loops: CDR1 SQVTM, CDR2 ANQGSEA. CDR3: CSVVPSRGYEQYF.

The V gene is TRBV12-3 or TRBV12-4, the J gene TRBJ2-5. CDR3 length: 13 residues. CDR3 region: CASSLSSQETQYF.

The genes are TRBV2 and TRBJ2-2; TCRdb's D call, TRBD1, is unchecked because there is no DNA. CDR1 and CDR2 (germline): SNHLY, FYNNEI. This CDR3 spans 14 amino acids. The CDR3 loop reads CASSQGQGSGELFF.

The genes are TRBV5-5 and TRBJ2-1. The germline gives CDR1 SGHKS, CDR2 YYEKEE (reference sequence). This CDR3 region has 15 residues. The chain's CDR3 is CASSLAGTPYNEQFF.

The chain links TRBV29-1 to TRBJ1-1; absent DNA, TCRdb's TRBD1 call cannot be checked. Looked up from germline, CDR1 is SQVTM and CDR2 is ANQGSEA. The CDR3 has 16 residues. The chain's CDR3 is CSARAGTGFSHREAFF.

The chain couples TRBV29-1 to TRBJ2-4; the TRBD2 assignment by TCRdb is unverifiable without DNA. The CDR3 has 14 amino acids. The V gene's germline CDR1 is SQVTM and CDR2 ANQGSEA. CDR3 residues: CSVEGREEENIQYF.

The V and J genes are TRBV27 and TRBJ1-1; TCRdb picks TRBD1, but there is no DNA to check that call. CDR1 is MNHEY, CDR2 SMNVEV, per germline (reference sequence). This CDR3 is 14 amino acids long. The CDR3 here is CASSLVGVNTEAFF.

This chain joins TRBV4-2 and TRBJ2-6; without DNA, the TCRdb call of TRBD2 cannot be checked. Germline CDR1 and CDR2: LGHNA and YNFKEQ. The CDR3 is 20 amino acids. This chain's CDR3 is CASSQDLADPVGSGANVLTF.

The rearrangement links TRBV29-1 to TRBJ2-3; TCRdb proposes TRBD1, but this gene call is untestable without DNA. Looked up from germline, CDR1 is SQVTM and CDR2 is ANQGSEA. This CDR3 has 14 amino acids. The CDR3 reads CSVEWDRVTDTQYF.